A selection of T cell receptor beta chains follows, all from one sample in a study of PD-1 blockade in mismatch repair-deficient tumors. Method: immunoSEQ multiplex PCR; TCRdb's copy keeps in-frame clones and lacks some. The top ten hold about 3.7% of the sample, which has 30,000 to 35,000 clones, around 80% seen once. This sample comprised PBMCs, obtained around 6 weeks after starting pembrolizumab. These receptors all stem from an adult with mismatch repair-deficient cancer. The CDR3 runs from the conserved cysteine through the conserved F or W. Each record gives: D gene, clone size, J gene, V gene, CDR3 protein, CDR3 DNA. D genes are given only for firm matches. Clone size, where shown, is once, few, many, or a class for clones that have expanded.

>TRBD1|.|TRBJ2-2|TRBV5-1
CASSLGQGTGELFF
TGCGCCAGCAGCTTGGGACAGGGTACCGGGGAGCTGTTTTTT
>.|few|TRBJ2-7|TRBV9
CASSWGLSSYEQYF
TGTGCCAGCAGCTGGGGCCTAAGCTCCTACGAGCAGTACTTC
>.|.|TRBJ1-3|TRBV7-8
CASSLRFEGTGNTIYF
TGTGCCAGCAGCTTAAGGTTTGAGGGTACTGGAAACACCATATATTTT
>TRBD1|.|TRBJ1-4|TRBV5-1
CASSLGQGREKLFF
TGCGCCAGCAGCTTGGGACAGGGTAGGGAAAAACTGTTTTTT
>.|.|TRBJ2-1|TRBV5-1
CASSLEGFLSYNEQFF
TGCGCCAGCAGCTTGGAGGGGTTCTTATCCTACAATGAGCAGTTCTTC
>TRBD2|few|TRBJ2-1|TRBV7-8
CASSLAMRLAGVRNEQFF
TGTGCCAGCAGCTTAGCGATGAGACTAGCGGGAGTTAGGAATGAGCAGTTCTTC
>TRBD2|.|TRBJ2-7|TRBV19
CASSVSSGIVYEQYF
TGTGCCAGTAGTGTGTCTAGCGGGATAGTTTACGAGCAGTACTTC
>.|.|TRBJ1-1|TRBV9
CASSAGTNTEAFF
TGTGCCAGCAGCGCAGGCACGAACACTGAAGCTTTCTTT
>.|.|TRBJ2-5|TRBV7-3
CASSLQGGGETQYF
TGTGCCAGCAGCTTACAGGGCGGAGGGGAGACCCAGTACTTC
>.|.|TRBJ1-5|TRBV9
CASSVGAGDSNQPQHF
TGTGCCAGCAGCGTAGGGGCAGGCGATAGCAATCAGCCCCAGCATTTT
>TRBD1|once|TRBJ2-7|TRBV10-3
CAISEGQGRRYEQYF
TGTGCCATCAGTGAGGGACAGGGGAGAAGGTACGAGCAGTACTTC
>TRBD1|.|TRBJ1-4|TRBV18
CASSPGQGEKLFF
TGTGCCAGCTCACCGGGACAGGGGGAAAAACTGTTTTTT
>TRBD2|.|TRBJ2-5|TRBV19
CASSTVAGVETQYF
TGTGCCAGTAGTACAGTAGCGGGAGTAGAGACCCAGTACTTC
>.|.|TRBJ2-5|TRBV11-2
CASTKHGLQETQYF
TGTGCCAGCACCAAACACGGACTTCAAGAGACCCAGTACTTC
>.|few|TRBJ2-7|TRBV9
CASSVSGLSYEQYF
TGTGCCAGCAGCGTTAGCGGCCTCTCCTACGAGCAGTACTTC
>.|.|TRBJ2-2|TRBV29-1
CSVGHRVHTGELFF
TGCAGCGTAGGACACAGGGTTCACACCGGGGAGCTGTTTTTT
>.|.|TRBJ1-1|TRBV7-9
CASTRGGNSNTEAFF
TGTGCCAGCACAAGGGGGGGGAATTCGAACACTGAAGCTTTCTTT
>TRBD2|.|TRBJ2-5|TRBV28
CASSLWGAGVVQETQYF
TGTGCCAGCAGTTTATGGGGAGCGGGAGTTGTCCAAGAGACCCAGTACTTC
>.|.|TRBJ1-3|TRBV7-3
CASSWGLRQRRRSGNTIYF
TGTGCCAGCAGCTGGGGCCTCCGACAGCGCCGGCGCTCTGGAAACACCATATATTTT
>.|.|TRBJ2-7|TRBV2
CASSPQYEQYF
TGTGCCAGCAGTCCCCAATACGAGCAGTACTTC
>TRBD1|.|TRBJ1-2|TRBV11-1
CASSRGTGGAYGYTF
TGTGCCAGCAGCAGGGGGACAGGGGGCGCCTATGGCTACACCTTC
>.|.|TRBJ1-2|TRBV5-4
CASSLGANGYTF
TGTGCCAGCAGCTTGGGGGCGAATGGCTACACCTTC
>.|.|TRBJ2-5|TRBV7-8
CASSWGVKETQYF
TGTGCCAGCAGCTGGGGGGTTAAGGAGACCCAGTACTTC
>.|.|TRBJ2-3|TRBV11-2
CASSLDLQAIPPSTQYF
TGTGCCAGCAGCTTAGATCTACAGGCAATTCCGCCGAGTACGCAGTATTTT
>.|.|TRBJ2-2|TRBV15
CATSRVRVTNTGELFF
TGTGCCACCAGCAGAGTGCGGGTAACGAACACCGGGGAGCTGTTTTTT
>TRBD1|.|TRBJ2-7|TRBV5-4
CASSTGGRSPHEQYF
TGTGCCAGCAGCACAGGGGGCCGCTCGCCCCACGAGCAGTACTTC